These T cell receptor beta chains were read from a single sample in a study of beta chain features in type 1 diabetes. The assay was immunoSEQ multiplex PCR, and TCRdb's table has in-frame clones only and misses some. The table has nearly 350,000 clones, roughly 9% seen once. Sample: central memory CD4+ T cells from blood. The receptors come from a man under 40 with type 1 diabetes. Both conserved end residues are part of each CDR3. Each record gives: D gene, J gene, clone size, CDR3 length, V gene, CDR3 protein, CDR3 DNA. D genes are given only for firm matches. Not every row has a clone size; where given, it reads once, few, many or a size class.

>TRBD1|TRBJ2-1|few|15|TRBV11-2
CASSHQGQGKNEQFF
TGTGCCAGCAGCCATCAGGGACAGGGGAAAAATGAGCAGTTCTTC
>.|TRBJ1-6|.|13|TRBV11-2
CASTRTVTSPLHF
TGTGCCAGCACCCGGACCGTAACTTCACCCCTCCACTTT
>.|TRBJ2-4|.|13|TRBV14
CASSLNTRSIQYF
TGTGCCAGCAGCCTCAACACTAGGAGCATTCAGTACTTC
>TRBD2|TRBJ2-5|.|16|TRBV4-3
CASSQEAGVGGETQYF
TGCGCCAGCAGCCAAGAGGCGGGGGTAGGAGGAGAGACCCAGTACTTC
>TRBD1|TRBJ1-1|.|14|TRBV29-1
CSVENRQGSVEAFF
TGCAGCGTTGAAAACCGACAGGGTTCCGTAGAAGCTTTCTTT
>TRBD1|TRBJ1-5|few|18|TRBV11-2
CASSFGTGFEMGNQPQHF
TGTGCCAGCAGCTTCGGGACAGGCTTCGAGATGGGCAATCAGCCCCAGCATTTT
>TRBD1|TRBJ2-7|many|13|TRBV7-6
CASSWTQGSEQYF
TGTGCCAGCAGCTGGACACAGGGGTCCGAGCAGTACTTC
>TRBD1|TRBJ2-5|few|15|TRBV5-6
CASSVGTGAMTAQYF
TGTGCCAGCAGCGTGGGGACAGGGGCTATGACGGCCCAGTACTTC
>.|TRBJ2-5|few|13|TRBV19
CDRGGRTRETQYF
TGTGATCGAGGGGGGCGCACCCGGGAGACCCAGTACTTC
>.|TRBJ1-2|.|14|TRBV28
CASSLGTHDYGYTF
TGTGCCAGCAGTTTGGGGACCCATGACTATGGCTACACCTTC
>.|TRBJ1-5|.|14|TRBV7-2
CASSLEGLSQPQHF
TGTGCCAGCAGCTTAGAGGGGTTGAGTCAGCCCCAGCATTTT
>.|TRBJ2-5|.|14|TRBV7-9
CASSPGRIQETQYF
TGTGCCAGCAGCCCTGGGCGGATCCAAGAGACCCAGTACTTC
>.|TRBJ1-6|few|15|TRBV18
CASSIGRDGYSPLHF
TGTGCCAGCTCAATAGGCAGGGATGGTTATTCACCCCTCCACTTT
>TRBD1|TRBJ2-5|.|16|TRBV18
CASSLPGQRNQETQYF
TGTGCCAGCTCACTACCGGGACAGCGAAACCAAGAGACCCAGTACTTC
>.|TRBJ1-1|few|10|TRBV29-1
CSVMNTEAFF
TGCAGCGTTATGAACACTGAAGCTTTCTTT
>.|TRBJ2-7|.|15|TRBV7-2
CASSLQAPAPREQYF
TGTGCCAGCAGCCTACAGGCGCCGGCTCCTCGGGAGCAGTACTTC
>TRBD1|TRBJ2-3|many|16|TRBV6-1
CASSAWDRGRTDTQYF
TGTGCCAGCAGTGCCTGGGACAGGGGGAGAACAGATACGCAGTATTTT
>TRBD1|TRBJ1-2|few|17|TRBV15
CATSRDRTPGDFYGYTF
TGTGCCACCAGCAGGGACAGGACTCCGGGGGACTTCTATGGCTACACCTTC
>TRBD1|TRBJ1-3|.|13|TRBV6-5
CASSRTGGNTIYF
TGTGCCAGCAGTAGGACAGGGGGAAACACCATATATTTT
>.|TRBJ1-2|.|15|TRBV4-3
CASSQAPGPGYGYTF
TGCGCCAGCAGCCAAGCCCCCGGCCCCGGCTATGGCTACACCTTC
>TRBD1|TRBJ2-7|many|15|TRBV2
CASSRPGQGSYEQYF
TGTGCCAGCAGCCGTCCAGGACAGGGTTCCTACGAGCAGTACTTC
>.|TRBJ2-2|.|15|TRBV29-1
CSVEVPRPNTGELFF
TGCAGCGTGGAAGTGCCGCGCCCGAACACCGGGGAGCTGTTTTTT
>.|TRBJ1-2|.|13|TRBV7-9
CASSSDRRRGYTF
TGTGCCAGCAGCTCTGACCGACGGCGCGGCTACACCTTC
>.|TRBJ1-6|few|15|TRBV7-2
CASSLEGSYNSPLHF
TGTGCCAGCAGCTTAGAGGGCTCTTATAATTCACCCCTCCACTTT
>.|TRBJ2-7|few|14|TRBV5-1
CASRSGLGGYEQYF
TGCGCCAGCAGGTCCGGACTGGGCGGCTACGAGCAGTACTTC
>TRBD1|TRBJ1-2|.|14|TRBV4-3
CASSPGQGAEGYTF
TGCGCCAGCAGCCCCGGACAGGGGGCAGAGGGCTACACCTTC
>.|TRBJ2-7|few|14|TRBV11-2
CASSLLPHSHEQYF
TGTGCCAGCAGCTTGCTCCCACATAGCCACGAGCAGTACTTC
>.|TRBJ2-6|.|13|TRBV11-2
CASSLNGANVLTF
TGTGCCAGCAGCTTGAACGGGGCCAACGTCCTGACTTTC
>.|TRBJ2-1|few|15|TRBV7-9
CASSLGGLPYNEQFF
TGTGCCAGCAGCTTGGGTGGCTTGCCCTACAATGAGCAGTTCTTC
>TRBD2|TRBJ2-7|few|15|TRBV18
CASSPGEGGLYEQYF
TGTGCCAGCTCACCAGGGGAGGGAGGTCTCTACGAGCAGTACTTC
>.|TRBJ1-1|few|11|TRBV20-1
CSASPDTEAFF
TGCAGTGCTAGTCCAGACACTGAAGCTTTCTTT
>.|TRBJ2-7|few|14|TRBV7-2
CASSSSGTRYEQYF
TGTGCCAGCAGCTCAAGCGGAACCCGGTACGAGCAGTACTTC
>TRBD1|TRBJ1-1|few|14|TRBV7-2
CASSPRQGATEAFF
TGTGCCAGCAGCCCTCGACAGGGTGCCACTGAAGCTTTCTTT
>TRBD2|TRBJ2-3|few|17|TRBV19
CASSGWTSGSSTDTQYF
TGTGCCAGTAGTGGGTGGACTAGCGGCTCTAGCACAGATACGCAGTATTTT
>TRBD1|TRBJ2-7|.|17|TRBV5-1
CASSLSWAGQGTYEQYF
TGCGCCAGCAGCTTGAGTTGGGCGGGACAGGGGACCTACGAGCAGTACTTC
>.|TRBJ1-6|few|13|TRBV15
CATSTDRNSPLHF
TGTGCCACCAGCACCGACAGGAATTCACCCCTCCACTTT
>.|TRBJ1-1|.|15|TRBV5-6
CASSLIGGRGTEAFF
TGTGCCAGCAGCTTGATAGGGGGAAGGGGCACTGAAGCTTTCTTT
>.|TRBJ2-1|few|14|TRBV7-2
CASSFQPSYNEQFF
TGTGCCAGCAGCTTCCAGCCATCCTACAATGAGCAGTTCTTC
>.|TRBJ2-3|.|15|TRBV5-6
CASSLLWGATDTQYF
TGTGCCAGCAGCTTGTTGTGGGGGGCTACAGATACGCAGTATTTT
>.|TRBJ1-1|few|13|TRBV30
CAWREGRNTEAFF
TGTGCCTGGAGGGAAGGGAGGAACACTGAAGCTTTCTTT
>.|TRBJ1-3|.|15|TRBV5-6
CASSLLQGSGNTIYF
TGTGCCAGCAGCTTGCTACAGGGTTCTGGAAACACCATATATTTT
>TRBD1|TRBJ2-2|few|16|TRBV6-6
CASGQGGFGDTGELFF
TGTGCCTCCGGACAGGGGGGTTTTGGGGACACCGGGGAGCTGTTTTTT
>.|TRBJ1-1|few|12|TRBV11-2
CASSLGDTEAFF
TGTGCCAGCAGCTTAGGGGACACTGAAGCTTTCTTT
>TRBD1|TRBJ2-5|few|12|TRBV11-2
CASSFDRETQYF
TGTGCCAGCAGCTTTGACAGGGAAACCCAGTACTTC
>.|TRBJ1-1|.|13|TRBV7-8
CATAAGANTEAFF
TGTGCCACCGCGGCAGGAGCGAACACTGAAGCTTTCTTT
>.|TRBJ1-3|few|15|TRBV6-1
CASSDHGGIGNTIYF
TGTGCCAGCAGTGACCACGGAGGTATCGGAAACACCATATATTTT
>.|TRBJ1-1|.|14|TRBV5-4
CASSFTQTNTEAFF
TGTGCCAGCAGCTTTACCCAGACGAACACTGAAGCTTTCTTT
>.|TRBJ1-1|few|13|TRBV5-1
CASSPQGGTEAFF
TGCGCCAGCAGCCCACAGGGAGGCACTGAAGCTTTCTTT
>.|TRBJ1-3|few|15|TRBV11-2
CASSLAAYSGNTIYF
TGTGCCAGCAGCTTAGCAGCCTACTCTGGAAACACCATATATTTT
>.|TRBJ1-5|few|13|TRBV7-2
CASSLGGDQPQHF
TGTGCCAGCAGCTTAGGCGGGGACCAGCCCCAGCATTTT
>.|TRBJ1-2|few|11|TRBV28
CASSLDEARNF
TGTGCCAGCAGTTTAGACGAGGCGAGGAACTTC
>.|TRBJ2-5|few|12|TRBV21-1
CASPGLQETQYF
TGTGCCAGCCCAGGGTTACAAGAGACCCAGTACTTC
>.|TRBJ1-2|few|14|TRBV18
CASSPSQANYGYTF
TGTGCCAGCTCACCAAGCCAGGCCAACTATGGCTACACCTTC
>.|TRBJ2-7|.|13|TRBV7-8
CASSTPVRDEQYF
TGTGCCAGCAGCACCCCGGTTAGGGACGAGCAGTACTTC
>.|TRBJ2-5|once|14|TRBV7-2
CASSPGIGVETQYF
TGTGCCAGCAGCCCCGGGATCGGCGTGGAGACCCAGTACTTC
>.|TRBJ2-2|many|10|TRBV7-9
CAGHPGELFF
TGTGCTGGTCACCCCGGGGAGCTGTTTTTT
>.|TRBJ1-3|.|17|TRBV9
CASSENPRDFIGNTIYF
TGTGCCAGCAGCGAGAACCCTCGGGACTTCATCGGAAACACCATATATTTT
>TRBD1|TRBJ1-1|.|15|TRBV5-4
CASSSGQDGNTEAFF
TGTGCCAGCAGCTCGGGACAGGACGGAAACACTGAAGCTTTCTTT
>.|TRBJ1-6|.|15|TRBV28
CASSLSSGGTSPLHF
TGTGCCAGCAGTTTATCGTCAGGAGGGACTTCACCCCTCCACTTT